This entry concerns a single T cell receptor beta chain. Its antigen remains undetermined. Within one base of it there is no much larger clone, and no base qualities were kept. Relative to germline, V is 5 bases shorter and J is 1 base shorter, with 14 bases between their ends. The germline V gene (reference sequence) specifies SEHNR as CDR1 and FQNEAQ as CDR2. The CDR3 holds 15 amino acids from the cysteine to the phenylalanine. CDR3 DNA is the only sequence kept; it has 45 bases, read in frame from the first base. The CDR3 regions of human TCRbeta chains were analyzed by immunosequencing. For the original study's pipeline: Repertoire TCRs were checked for matches against a reference library of SARS-CoV-2-specific TCRs that had been generated using the MIRA antigen-specificity platform. Breadth was defined as the fraction of unique TCRs that were SARS-CoV-2-associated. Depth was defined as the fraction of total T cells that were SARS-CoV-2-associated. Using the MIRA data, each spike-specific TCR was assigned both to the spike region to which the TCR was reactive and to a CD4 or CD8 class. Log10-transformed breadth and depth values were compared by one-way ANOVA with Sidak's multiple comparisons tests. The table was pulled from immuneACCESS by TCRdb, which kept in-frame rearrangements only. Such tables lose some clones; where checked, under half of the loss comes from unresolved V genes, and the rest has no known cause. V, J and clone size derive from that table, while D and trimming were established from the DNA sequence. In all, the sample holds approximately 130,000 clones, and around 85% of those were seen once. About 7.9% of the sample is taken by the ten largest.

These data come from a study of T cell responses to AZD1222 COVID-19 vaccine (dated by TCRdb to the early 2020s). A note on the overall study: A total of around 240 trial participants underwent TCR sequencing, of whom 200 to 220 received two doses of AZD1222 and some 26 received two doses of the MenACWY control vaccine. Trial participants were enrolled into age subgroups of 18-55, 56-69 and 70-plus years, which contained 148, 28 and 57 TCR-sequenced participants, respectively.

In light of the paper, this sample's time point label describes: about 28 days (+/-7) after the second vaccine dose. What the treatment or condition label conveys for this sample: meningococcal conjugate vaccine given as trial control. Samples from vaccinated people were obtained from the UK trials COV001 and COV002, which included a single-blind randomized controlled phase 2/3 trial of AZD1222 (ChAdOx1 nCoV-19) in healthy adults. For TCRbeta chain sequencing, PBMC samples from trial participants were taken at day 0 and at day 28 after the second dose. Broader findings and caveats from the paper: No day 14 peak-response samples were available, so repertoires were characterized only after the peak T cell response. After two AZD1222 doses, both the breadth and the depth of spike-specific TCRs were significantly higher than at day 0 and than in MenACWY recipients. The 56-69-year group was small, and its depth increase did not reach significance, likely because of low power. Participants were mostly white British and included more females than males, and it was suggested by the authors that clonal diversity may have been underestimated. Vaccine-associated CD4 TCRs spanned the whole spike protein, with dominant responses in regions 160-218 and 743-854. Epitopes outside the regions mutated in the B.1.351 and B.1.1.7 variants were reportedly recognized by nearly half of the unique spike-specific TCRs. Conclusions about previously exposed vaccinees were limited because only six AZD1222 recipients were SARS-CoV-2 seropositive at baseline.

The sequenced sample was peripheral blood, obtained 28 days after the second dose of the MenACWY control vaccine. The TCR was taken from an adult who received the MenACWY meningococcal vaccine as a control. Recombination joined TRBV7-9 with TRBJ1-1, with a tentative D gene TRBD1 over 6 matching bases. The sequenced DNA: TGTGCCAGCAGCCTAACAGGGATGGGGAACACTGAAGCTTTCTTT. It is translated as CASSLTGMGNTEAFF.